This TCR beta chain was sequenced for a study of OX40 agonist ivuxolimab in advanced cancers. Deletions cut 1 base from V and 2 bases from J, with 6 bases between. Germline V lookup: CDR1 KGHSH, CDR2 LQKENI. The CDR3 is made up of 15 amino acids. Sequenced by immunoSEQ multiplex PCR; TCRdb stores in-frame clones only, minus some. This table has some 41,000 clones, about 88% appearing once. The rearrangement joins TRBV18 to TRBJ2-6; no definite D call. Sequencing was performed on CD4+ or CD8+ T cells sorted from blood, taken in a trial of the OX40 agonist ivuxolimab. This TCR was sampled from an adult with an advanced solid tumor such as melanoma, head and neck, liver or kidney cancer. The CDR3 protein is CASSPQGAGANVLTF. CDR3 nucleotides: TGTGCCAGCTCACCACAGGGTGCTGGGGCCAACGTCCTGACTTTC.